The 18 T cell receptor beta chains listed next were all sequenced from one sample in a study of T cells in Graves' hyperthyroidism and ophthalmopathy. What was amplified from RNA transcripts were TCR beta CDR3 regions. HTBI primers drove first-round RT-PCR of the TCR CDR3. TCRdb used MiXCR to reprocess the multiplex PCR reads, holding one entry per CDR3 protein. This table holds roughly 650,000 distinct CDR3 sequences, around 16% found once. The specimen was blood. These receptors were taken from a middle-aged woman with Graves' ophthalmopathy.

This clonotype has at least ten counts. The chain is built from TRBV12-3 or TRBV12-4 and TRBJ1-6; D uncertain. Trimming removed 3 bases from V and 7 bases from J, with 19 bases in between. The CDR3 is made up of 17 amino acids. The CDR3 sequence: CASSFGPPGLGNSPLHF. Written as DNA, the CDR3 is TGTGCCAGCAGTTTCGGCCCCCCTGGTTTGGGGAATTCACCCCTCCACTTT.

The chain joins TRBV11-2 to TRBJ2-1; possible D gene TRBD1, 5 bases. The DNA end lines up better with TRBJ2-7; the J call may be wrong. Germline CDR1 and CDR2: SGHAT and FQNNGV. The CDR3 runs to 14 residues. As DNA, the CDR3 is TGTGCCAGCAGCCTGAATGTAGGGGCCAATGAGCAGTACTTC. It specifies CASSLNVGANEQYF.

This clonotype was seen more than once but under ten times. The chain has TRBV9 and TRBJ2-3, with 7 positions matching TRBD2. Germline CDR1 reads SGDLS; CDR2 reads YYNGEE. J lost 5 bases, V lost 4 bases, and 10 bases had no gene match. CDR3 length: 15 residues. CDR3 loop: CASSPGLGWQDTQYF. As DNA, the CDR3 is TGTGCCAGCAGCCCTGGACTAGGTTGGCAAGATACGCAGTATTTT.

Of note for this clonotype: One end of the junction fails to match germline, which may point to a read error. V is TRBV28 and J is TRBJ1-4; TRBD1 agrees at 7 bases. The CDR3 contains 15 residues. Per the germline V gene, CDR1 is MDHEN and CDR2 is SYDVKM. This CDR3 is CASSAGTATNERLFF. CDR3 sequence (DNA): TGTGCCAGCAGTGCCGGGACAGCAACTAATGAAAGACTGTTTTTT. The full variable domain, in which reference TRBV28 and TRBJ1-4 provide the parts outside the CDR3, is DVKVTQSSRYLVKRTGEKVFLECVQDMDHENMFWYRQDPGLGLRLIYFSYDVKMKEKGDIPEGYSVSREKKERFSLILESASTNQTSMYLCASSAGTATNERLFFGSGTQLSVL.

A word on this clonotype: A much larger clone sits a single nucleotide away, making a read error possible. This chain joins TRBV10-3 and TRBJ2-7; 10 positions agree with TRBD2. Trimming cost V 5 bases and J 9 bases; bases outside gene matches: 16. Germline values: CDR1 ENHRY, CDR2 SYGVKD. This CDR3 has 16 amino acids. Here the CDR3 DNA reads TGTGCCATCAGTCCTCAGACTAGCGGGCATCAACATAGGCAGTACTTC. Protein: CAISPQTSGHQHRQYF.

This clonotype was found a few times. The rearrangement joins TRBV2 to TRBJ1-1; a weak D match, TRBD1 (6 bases). V gave up 5 bases and J gave up 5 bases, with 18 bases separating them. The CDR3 is 15 residues long. From germline, CDR1 is SNHLY and CDR2 FYNNEI. The CDR3 DNA reads TGTGCCAGCAGTTTGGCGGGGGCGGGCCAGACTGAAGCTTTCTTT. It yields the protein CASSLAGAGQTEAFF.

The sample holds many counts of this clonotype. The rearrangement links TRBV3-1 to TRBJ1-2; 8 positions agree with TRBD1. Trimming took 8 bases from V and 2 from J; bases not matched to a gene: 1. The CDR3 is 12 amino acids. CDR1 and CDR2 (germline): LGHDT, YNNKEL (reference sequence). CDR3 DNA: TGTGCCAGCGGACAGGGAAACTATGGCTACACCTTC. It is translated as CASGQGNYGYTF.

As regards this clonotype: A much larger clone differs by one base, so this may be a read error. The chain links TRBV7-9 to TRBJ2-1; no reliable D call. The J call is uncertain, as TRBJ2-7 better fits the DNA end. From germline, CDR1 is SEHNR and CDR2 FQNEAQ (reference sequence). This CDR3 has 15 residues. DNA for the CDR3: TGTGCCAGCAGCGTTCCAATCTCCTCATACAATGAGCAGTACTTC. It specifies CASSVPISSYNEQYF.

The chain uses TRBV2 and TRBJ1-2; 8 positions match TRBD1. CDR3 length: 15 amino acids. Germline-derived CDR1 and CDR2 are SNHLY and FYNNEI. V lost 2 bases and J lost 6; bases outside the gene matches: 8. CDR3 loop: CASSEFTGTGNGYTF. The DNA of the CDR3 is TGTGCCAGCAGTGAATTTACCGGGACAGGCAATGGCTACACCTTC.

Worth noting for this clonotype: It may be a read error: a sequence one base away is much more abundant. The chain couples TRBV7-9 to TRBJ2-3; tentative D call: TRBD2 (6 bases). This CDR3 is 15 amino acids long. Germline V gene sequence: CDR1 SEHNR, CDR2 FQNEAQ (reference sequence). CDR3 in DNA: TGTGCCAGCAGCCGAACGGAGGGTAGCACAGATACGCAGTGTTTT. Its protein product is CASSRTEGSTDTQCF.

At least ten counts were recorded for this clonotype. This chain links TRBV5-5 with TRBJ1-5; D is unclear. The V gene lost 2 bases and the J gene lost 0 bases, with 9 bases spanning the gap. The CDR3 runs to 15 residues. The germline CDR1 and CDR2 sequences are SGHKS and YYEKEE (reference sequence). This CDR3 is CASSFGQTSNQPQHF. As DNA, the CDR3 is TGTGCCAGCAGCTTCGGGCAGACTAGCAATCAGCCCCAGCATTTT.

This clonotype was seen a few times. The chain uses TRBV11-3 and TRBJ2-2, with D possibly TRBD2 on 6 matching bases. This CDR3 spans 15 amino acids. V lost 5 bases and J 4 bases, leaving 14 bases between the germline ends. CDR1 is SGHNT, CDR2 YENEEA, per germline. The CDR3 DNA is TGTGCCAGCAGCCCCGGAGGGCCCGGCACCGGGGAGCTGTTTTTT. Protein: CASSPGGPGTGELFF.

The table lists this clonotype with many counts. The chain couples TRBV5-1 to TRBJ2-1; a possible D gene is TRBD2 (5 bases). V was trimmed by 8 bases and J by 2 bases, leaving 11 bases between them. The CDR3 is 13 residues long. Germline CDR1 and CDR2: SGHRS and YFSETQ. CDR3 sequence (DNA): TGCGCCAGTTCACTAGTGGCCTACAATGAGCAGTTCTTC. This sequence encodes CASSLVAYNEQFF.

Only a few counts were recorded for this clonotype. CDR3 protein: CASSEAPPRNTGELFF. CDR3 in DNA: TGCGCCAGCAGTGAGGCGCCACCGAGGAACACCGGGGAGCTGTTTTTT. The V call is TRBV10-1, the J call TRBJ2-2, with D unresolved. Germline assignment: CDR1 WNHNN and CDR2 SYGVQD (reference sequence). The CDR3 is 16 amino acids. V lost 2 bases and J lost 1, with 11 bases in between.

CDR3 DNA sequence: TGCAGTGCTAGAGACCCCCTCGGCCAGAAGGATTTCTTT. Translation gives CSARDPLGQKDFF. The chain links TRBV20-1 to TRBJ1-1; the D is unclear. The V gene lost 0 bases and the J gene lost 13 bases, with 18 bases spanning the gap. The CDR3 runs 13 residues. The V gene's germline CDR1 is DFQATT and CDR2 SNEGSKA (reference sequence).

This clonotype came up many times. Mismatch with germline at one junction end may stem from a read error. The chain couples TRBV6-1 to TRBJ2-7; D gene uncertain. This CDR3 region has 11 residues. Germline CDR1 is MNHNS and CDR2 is SASEGT. This CDR3 is CASSLAHSYHF. The CDR3 DNA reads as TGTGCCAGCAGTTTAGCCCATTCGTATCACTTC.

This clonotype appeared a few times. The V call is TRBV20-1, the J call TRBJ1-5; D not certain. Germline assignment: CDR1 DFQATT and CDR2 SNEGSKA (reference sequence). The CDR3 consists of 11 residues. V was cut by 3 bases and J by 7 bases, with 7 bases left in between. The CDR3 region has the DNA TGCAGTGCTAGTGCTGACCAGCCCCAGCATTTT. Protein product: CSASADQPQHF.

Details on this clonotype: It may be a read error: a sequence one base away is much more abundant. The V gene is TRBV28, the J gene TRBJ2-2; no clear D. V shed 3 bases and J shed 9 bases, with 14 bases lying between them. The length of the CDR3 is 14 residues. Germline assignment: CDR1 MDHEN and CDR2 SYDVKM. CDR3 amino acids: CASSFSINTRELFF. CDR3 nucleotides: TGTGCCAGCAGTTTCTCGATAAATACCAGGGAGCTGTTTTTT.